This TCR beta chain was sequenced in a study of CD4 T cells in relation to SARS-CoV-2 and coronaviruses. Assay used: immunoSEQ multiplex PCR; TCRdb lists only in-frame clones, some missing. This table has about 59,000 clones, roughly 88% appearing once. V was clipped by 2 bases and J by 2 bases, with 11 bases between them. The CDR3 extends over 15 amino acids. Germline values: CDR1 SGHTA, CDR2 FQGNSA. About this clone: Its antigen remains unidentified.

The unexposed donors gave CD4+ T cells in about 2011-2018, prior to COVID-19. Cryopreserved PBMCs were CD4-enriched, then split into naive and memory cells. Whole-study results and caveats: No donor gave both pre-pandemic and post-infection samples.

The rearrangement joins TRBV7-2 to TRBJ2-3, with D maybe TRBD1 (5 bases). The sequence derives from a human donor in good health. Sequencing was carried out using memory CD4+ T cells from PBMCs. CDR3 sequence: CASSLSQGPTDTQYF. CDR3 nucleotides: TGTGCCAGCAGCTTAAGCCAGGGCCCCACAGATACGCAGTATTTT.